Below are 6 T cell receptor beta chains sequenced from a single sample in a study of low-dose radiotherapy and immunotherapy resistance in tumors (dated by TCRdb to between 2021 and 2024). In light of the paper, this sample's time point label describes: before trial treatment. The data were produced on an Illumina HiSeq 2500. Superscript III and a set of TRAV- and TRBV-specific primers were used to synthesize first-strand cDNA, so that both TCRalpha and TCRbeta chains were covered. TCRs were amplified for 20 to 25 PCR cycles with Phusion, using a constant-region primer paired with the adapter attached to the V primers. The public sequencing data were trimmed at Q25 with fastp and processed into clonotypes with MiXCR by TCRdb, which kept only in-frame beta chains. Every CDR3 protein is listed once, alongside the most common genes and DNA of its rows. The sample contains 40,000 or so distinct CDR3 sequences, roughly 28% of them found a single time. Clones ranked in the top ten supply roughly 4% of the sample.

The starting material was PBMCs, obtained before treatment. These receptors were collected from a male donor with gallbladder cancer.

The chain couples TRBV7-1 to TRBJ1-1; weak D call: TRBD1 (5 bases). Being an ORF, TRBV7-1 has a function that is uncertain. The CDR3 consists of 13 residues. V shed 7 bases and J shed 4 bases, with 13 bases lying between them. The CDR3 region is CASTGRGPTEAFF. The CDR3 DNA sequence: TGTGCCAGCACCGGTAGGGGCCCCACTGAAGCTTTCTTT.

Remarks on this clonotype: A far larger clone is one nucleotide away, so this likely arose from a read error. The chain has TRBV5-6 and TRBJ2-5, with D perhaps given as TRBD1 or TRBD2 (5 bases each). V lost 4 bases and J lost 5, with 15 bases in between. Germline CDR1 and CDR2: SGHDT and YYEEEE. This CDR3 comprises 14 residues. This chain's CDR3 is CASSTDRGRETQYF. The CDR3 nucleotides are TGTGCCAGCAGCACCGACCGGGGACGGGAGACCCAGTACTTC.

This clonotype was seen more than once but under ten times. The chain combines TRBV5-1 with TRBJ2-1, with D possibly TRBD2 on 6 matching bases. From germline, CDR1 is SGHRS and CDR2 YFSETQ. The CDR3 totals 16 residues. Deletions cut 2 bases from V and 7 bases from J, with 19 bases between. CDR3 amino acids: CASSLTGTPGGNEQFF. Here the CDR3 DNA reads TGCGCCAGCAGCTTAACCGGGACCCCCGGGGGTAATGAGCAGTTCTTC. Combining the CDR3 with reference TRBV5-1 and TRBJ2-1 gives the whole variable domain KAGVTQTPRYLIKTRGQQVTLSCSPISGHRSVSWYQQTPGQGLQFLFEYFSETQRNKGNFPGRFSGRQFSNSRSEMNVSTLELGDSALYLCASSLTGTPGGNEQFFGPGTRLTVL.

This clonotype was recorded many times. The V call is TRBV7-2, the J call TRBJ2-1; the match to TRBD2 covers 7 bases. Germline V lookup: CDR1 SGHTA, CDR2 FQGNSA. The CDR3 sequence is 16 residues long. Trimming at V came to 0 bases and at J to 7 bases, leaving 9 bases not matched to a gene. For the CDR3, the DNA is TGTGCCAGCAGCTTAGCCATAGCGGGCCCAGGAAATGAGCAGTTCTTC. Encoded protein: CASSLAIAGPGNEQFF.

The table lists this clonotype with many counts. This chain links TRBV7-2 with TRBJ2-2; D ambiguous. This CDR3 has 14 residues. V lost 5 bases to trimming and J lost 2 bases, with 9 bases between them. Germline V gene sequence: CDR1 SGHTA, CDR2 FQGNSA. This CDR3 reads CASSLEINTGELFF. CDR3 DNA: TGTGCCAGCAGCCTAGAGATCAACACCGGGGAGCTGTTTTTT.

This clonotype has ten or more counts. The chain employs TRBV27 and TRBJ2-1; TRBD1 agrees at 8 bases. The CDR3 sequence is 14 residues long. Germline-derived CDR1 and CDR2 are MNHEY and SMNVEV (reference sequence). The J segment lost 6 bases and the V segment lost 2 bases, leaving 3 bases of the junction unmatched. The CDR3 loop is CASSLGQGFNEQFF. The CDR3 DNA reads as TGTGCCAGCAGTTTAGGACAGGGCTTCAATGAGCAGTTCTTC.